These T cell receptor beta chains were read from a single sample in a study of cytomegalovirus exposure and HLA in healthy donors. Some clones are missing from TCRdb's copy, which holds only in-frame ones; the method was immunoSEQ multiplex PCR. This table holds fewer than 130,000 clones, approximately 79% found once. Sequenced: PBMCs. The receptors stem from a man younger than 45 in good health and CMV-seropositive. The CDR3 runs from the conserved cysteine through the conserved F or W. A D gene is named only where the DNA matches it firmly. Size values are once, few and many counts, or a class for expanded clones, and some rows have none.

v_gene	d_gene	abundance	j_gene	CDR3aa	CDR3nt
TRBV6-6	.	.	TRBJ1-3	CASRIDTSGNTIYF	TGTGCCAGCAGGATTGACACCTCTGGAAACACCATATATTTT
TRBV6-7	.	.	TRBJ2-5	CASRQETQYF	TGTGCCAGCAGACAGGAGACCCAGTACTTC
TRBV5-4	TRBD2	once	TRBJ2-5	CASSSSSGGEETQYF	TGTGCCAGCAGCAGCTCTAGCGGGGGAGAAGAGACCCAGTACTTC
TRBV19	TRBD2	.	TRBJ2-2	CASSIGSGGTGELFF	TGTGCCAGTAGTATAGGTTCGGGGGGTACCGGGGAGCTGTTTTTT
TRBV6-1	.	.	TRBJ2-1	CASSEEGVTTLRASSYNEQFF	TGTGCCAGCAGTGAAGAGGGAGTTACAACCCTACGAGCGAGCTCCTACAATGAGCAGTTCTTC
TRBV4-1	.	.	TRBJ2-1	CASSQDDRQREQFF	TGCGCCAGCAGCCAAGATGATCGCCAGAGGGAGCAGTTCTTC
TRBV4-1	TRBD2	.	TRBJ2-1	CASSPLRSGENNEQFF	TGCGCCAGCAGCCCGCTGCGCAGCGGGGAAAACAATGAGCAGTTCTTC
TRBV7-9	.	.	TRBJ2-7	CASSLSMSSYEQYF	TGTGCCAGCAGCCTATCTATGAGCTCCTACGAGCAGTACTTC
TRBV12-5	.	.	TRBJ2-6	CASGLRDWDSGANVLTF	TGTGCTAGTGGCCTCCGGGACTGGGACTCTGGGGCCAACGTCCTGACTTTC
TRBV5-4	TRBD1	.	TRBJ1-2	CASSLTGDFNYGYTF	TGTGCCAGCAGCTTAACAGGGGACTTTAACTATGGCTACACCTTC
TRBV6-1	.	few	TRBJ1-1	CASSDTGNTEAFF	TGTGCCAGCAGTGACACAGGGAACACTGAAGCTTTCTTT
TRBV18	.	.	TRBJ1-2	CASSPPGAGSGYTF	TGTGCCAGCTCACCACCGGGGGCCGGGTCTGGCTACACCTTC
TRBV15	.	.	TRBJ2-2	CATSKTGTHNTGELFF	TGTGCCACCAGCAAAACCGGGACACATAACACCGGGGAGCTGTTTTTT
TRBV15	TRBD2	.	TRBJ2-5	CATSREGLAGLQETQYF	TGTGCCACCAGCAGAGAGGGACTAGCGGGTCTCCAAGAGACCCAGTACTTC
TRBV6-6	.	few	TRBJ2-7	CASSNAGSAYEQYF	TGTGCCAGCAGTAATGCGGGTTCAGCCTACGAGCAGTACTTC
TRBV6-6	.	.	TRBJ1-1	CASSFRGGDTEAFF	TGTGCCAGCAGCTTCCGTGGGGGGGATACTGAAGCTTTCTTT
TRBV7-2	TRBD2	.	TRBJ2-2	CASSSGLAVPGELFF	TGTGCCAGCAGCTCGGGACTAGCGGTGCCCGGGGAGCTGTTTTTT
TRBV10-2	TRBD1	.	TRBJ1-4	CASSELGLTGYPEKLFF	TGCGCCAGCAGTGAGTTGGGTTTGACAGGGTATCCCGAAAAACTGTTTTTT
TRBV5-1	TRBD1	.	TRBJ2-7	CASSAGQGDSYEQYF	TGCGCCAGCAGCGCGGGACAGGGGGACTCCTACGAGCAGTACTTC
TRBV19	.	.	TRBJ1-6	CASRPLQGSSYNSPLHF	TGTGCCAGTAGACCACTCCAGGGGAGCTCCTATAATTCACCCCTCCACTTT
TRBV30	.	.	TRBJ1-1	CAWSTGYTEAFF	TGTGCCTGGAGTACAGGGTACACTGAAGCTTTCTTT
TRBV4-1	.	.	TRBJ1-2	CASSQDAARANYGYTF	TGCGCCAGCAGCCAAGATGCGGCCAGAGCTAACTATGGCTACACCTTC
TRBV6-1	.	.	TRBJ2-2	CASSERGGHLLNTGELFF	TGTGCCAGCAGTGAACGTGGCGGACACTTATTAAACACCGGGGAGCTGTTTTTT
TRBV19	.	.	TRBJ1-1	CASHGGYGEAFF	TGTGCCAGTCACGGGGGATACGGTGAAGCTTTCTTT
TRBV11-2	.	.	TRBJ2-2	CASSLDLGGADTGELFF	TGTGCCAGCAGCTTGGATCTAGGGGGGGCAGACACCGGGGAGCTGTTTTTT
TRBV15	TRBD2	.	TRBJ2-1	CATSRVRSGGLNEQFF	TGTGCCACCAGCAGAGTCCGCAGCGGGGGACTAAATGAGCAGTTCTTC
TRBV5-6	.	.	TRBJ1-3	CASSPRDSGNAIYF	TGTGCCAGCAGCCCAAGGGACTCTGGAAACGCCATATATTTT
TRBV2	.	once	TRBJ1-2	CASKLAGVDYGYTF	TGTGCCAGCAAGCTCGCAGGGGTGGACTATGGCTACACCTTC
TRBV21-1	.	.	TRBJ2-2	CASSKWGGLGANTGELFF	TGTGCCAGCAGCAAATGGGGGGGTTTAGGGGCGAACACCGGGGAGCTGTTTTTT
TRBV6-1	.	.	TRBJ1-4	CASSRTGNEKLFF	TGTGCCAGCAGCCGTACAGGGAATGAAAAACTGTTTTTT
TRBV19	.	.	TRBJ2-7	CASSPPGDHEQYF	TGTGCCAGTAGCCCACCGGGGGACCACGAGCAGTACTTC
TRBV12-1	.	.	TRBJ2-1	CASSFVPRGGHCNEQFF	TGTGCCAGCAGCTTTGTACCGCGGGGAGGCCATTGCAATGAGCAGTTCTTC
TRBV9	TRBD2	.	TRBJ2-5	CASSVTSGGARETQYF	TGTGCCAGCAGCGTGACTAGCGGGGGGGCCCGGGAGACCCAGTACTTC
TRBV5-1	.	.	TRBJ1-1	CASSLGGLTNTEAFF	TGCGCCAGCAGCTTGGGCGGTCTGACGAACACTGAAGCTTTCTTT
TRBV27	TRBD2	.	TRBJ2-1	CATEKNSGGANEQFF	TGTGCCACCGAGAAAAATAGCGGGGGGGCCAATGAGCAGTTCTTC
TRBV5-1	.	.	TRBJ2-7	CASSIGLSTGTYEQYF	TGCGCCAGCAGCATTGGCCTCTCGACAGGCACCTACGAGCAGTACTTC
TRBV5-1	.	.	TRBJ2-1	CASSLFGDNNEQFF	TGCGCCAGCAGCTTGTTCGGGGATAACAATGAGCAGTTCTTC
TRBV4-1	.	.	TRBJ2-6	CASSRGGVRGSKSGANVLTF	TGCGCCAGCAGCCGCGGGGGAGTCAGGGGATCTAAAAGTGGGGCCAACGTCCTGACTTTC
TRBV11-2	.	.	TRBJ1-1	CASSLADGMRDTEAFF	TGTGCCAGCAGCTTAGCAGACGGGATGAGGGACACTGAAGCTTTCTTT
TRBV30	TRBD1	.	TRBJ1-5	CAWTLGQGVGQPQHF	TGTGCCTGGACCCTGGGACAGGGGGTAGGACAGCCCCAGCATTTT
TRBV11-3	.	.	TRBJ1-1	CASSLDQGLGGTEAFF	TGTGCCAGCAGCTTAGATCAGGGGTTAGGCGGCACTGAAGCTTTCTTT
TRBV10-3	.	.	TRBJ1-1	CAITPNSGDPLAFF	TGTGCCATCACCCCCAATTCAGGGGATCCTTTGGCTTTCTTT